This TCR beta chain stems from a study of radiotherapy plus CTLA-4 blockade in lung cancer. For the study at large: Disease control was seen in about 34% of patients, objective responses in 18%.

General study points: Blood-borne expansion of tumor-derived TCR clones followed radiotherapy plus ipilimumab. The authors reported that early blood T cell clone dynamics, with interferon-beta, best predicted response.

The CDR3 spans 15 residues. V shed 0 bases, J shed 5 bases, and the junction held 5 bases outside the gene matches. CDR1 and CDR2 (germline): KGHSH, LQKENI. The data were produced by immunoSEQ multiplex PCR, yet TCRdb's version contains in-frame clones alone and is incomplete. This table holds tens of thousands of clones, around 74% found once. In the case of this clone: No antigen is known for it. This sample also contains other DNA sequences that code for the same CDR3.

Sequencing used peripheral blood, obtained from a patient treated with radiotherapy plus ipilimumab. The chain has TRBV18 and TRBJ2-5; TRBD1 aligns across 8 bases. The sequence was collected from a human donor with non-small cell lung cancer that progressed on radiotherapy plus ipilimumab. In DNA, the CDR3 is TGTGCCAGCTCACCACCTAACAGGGGGACGGAGACCCAGTACTTC. Translated, it gives CASSPPNRGTETQYF.